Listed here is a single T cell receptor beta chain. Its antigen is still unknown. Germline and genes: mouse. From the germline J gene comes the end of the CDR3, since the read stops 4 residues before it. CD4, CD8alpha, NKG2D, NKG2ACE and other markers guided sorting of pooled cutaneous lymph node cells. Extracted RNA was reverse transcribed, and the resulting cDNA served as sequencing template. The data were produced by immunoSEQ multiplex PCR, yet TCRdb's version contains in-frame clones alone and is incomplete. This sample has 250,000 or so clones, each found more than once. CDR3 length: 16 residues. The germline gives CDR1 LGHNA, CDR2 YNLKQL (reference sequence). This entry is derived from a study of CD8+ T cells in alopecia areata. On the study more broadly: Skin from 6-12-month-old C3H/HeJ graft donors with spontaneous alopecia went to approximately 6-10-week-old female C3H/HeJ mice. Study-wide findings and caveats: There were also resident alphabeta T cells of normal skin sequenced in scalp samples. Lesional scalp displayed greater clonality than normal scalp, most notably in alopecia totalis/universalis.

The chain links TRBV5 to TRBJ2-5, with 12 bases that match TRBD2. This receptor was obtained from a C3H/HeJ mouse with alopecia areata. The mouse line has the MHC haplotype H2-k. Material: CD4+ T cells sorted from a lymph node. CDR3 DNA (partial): TGTGCCAGCAGCCAAGATCGGGACTGGGGGGTGGAC. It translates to CASSQDRDWGVD. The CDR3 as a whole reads CASSQDRDWGVDTQYF.